This TCR beta chain was profiled in a study of CD8 T cells in Susac syndrome. After extraction with the RNeasy kit, about 0.45 to 1 ug of the RNA was reverse transcribed using random hexamers. Amplification of TCR beta CDR3 used immunoSEQ multiplex PCR across 54 Vbeta and 13 Jbeta. TCRdb re-derived calls from the immunoSEQ multiplex PCR reads in MiXCR, one entry per CDR3 protein. The sample yields around 180,000 distinct CDR3 sequences, 85% to 95% seen once. Blood CD8+ and CD4+ T cells underwent high-throughput TCR beta sequencing. This CDR3 has 13 residues. Deletions cut 1 base from V and 7 bases from J, with 8 bases between. Germline loops: CDR1 SGHAT, CDR2 FQNNGV.

This TCR was sampled from a human donor with multiple sclerosis. The chain joins TRBV11-2 to TRBJ2-1; no clear D. The sequencing input was CD8+ T cells from PBMCs. Written as DNA, the CDR3 is TGTGCCAGCAGCTTAGTTGCGAGGAATGAGCAGTTCTTC. Translation: CASSLVARNEQFF.